This T cell receptor (beta chain) was captured in a study of T cell responses to AZD1222 COVID-19 vaccine. J gave up 5 bases and V 5 bases, and 11 bases lay outside the gene matches. In germline, CDR1 is SGHNT, CDR2 YENEEA. The CDR3 covers 16 residues. Study observations and caveats: Nearly half of spike-specific TCRs reportedly target variant regions that are unmutated in the B.1.351 and B.1.1.7 variants. Donors, mostly white British, included more females; clonal diversity was possibly underestimated. Spike-specific TCR breadth and depth rose after two AZD1222 doses. Recipients of AZD1222 seropositive at baseline numbered only 6 or 7.

A remark on this clone: Its antigen remains unidentified.

Profiled with immunoSEQ multiplex PCR; TCRdb holds only in-frame clones, not every one. The table shows approximately 130,000 clones, with 80% to 90% occurring only once. This clonotype originated in an adult in good health. V and J are TRBV11-3 and TRBJ2-4, with 8 nucleotides matching TRBD1. The sequencing here drew on peripheral blood, taken on day 0 of MenACWY control vaccination. The CDR3 region is CASSPGPLTGENIQYF. The CDR3 DNA reads as TGTGCCAGCAGCCCAGGACCGTTGACAGGGGAAAACATTCAGTACTTC. Combining the CDR3 with reference TRBV11-3 and TRBJ2-4 gives the whole variable domain EAGVVQSPRYKIIEKKQPVAFWCNPISGHNTLYWYLQNLGQGPELLIRYENEEAVDDSQLPKDRFSAERLKGVDSTLKIQPAELGDSAVYLCASSPGPLTGENIQYFGAGTRLSVL.